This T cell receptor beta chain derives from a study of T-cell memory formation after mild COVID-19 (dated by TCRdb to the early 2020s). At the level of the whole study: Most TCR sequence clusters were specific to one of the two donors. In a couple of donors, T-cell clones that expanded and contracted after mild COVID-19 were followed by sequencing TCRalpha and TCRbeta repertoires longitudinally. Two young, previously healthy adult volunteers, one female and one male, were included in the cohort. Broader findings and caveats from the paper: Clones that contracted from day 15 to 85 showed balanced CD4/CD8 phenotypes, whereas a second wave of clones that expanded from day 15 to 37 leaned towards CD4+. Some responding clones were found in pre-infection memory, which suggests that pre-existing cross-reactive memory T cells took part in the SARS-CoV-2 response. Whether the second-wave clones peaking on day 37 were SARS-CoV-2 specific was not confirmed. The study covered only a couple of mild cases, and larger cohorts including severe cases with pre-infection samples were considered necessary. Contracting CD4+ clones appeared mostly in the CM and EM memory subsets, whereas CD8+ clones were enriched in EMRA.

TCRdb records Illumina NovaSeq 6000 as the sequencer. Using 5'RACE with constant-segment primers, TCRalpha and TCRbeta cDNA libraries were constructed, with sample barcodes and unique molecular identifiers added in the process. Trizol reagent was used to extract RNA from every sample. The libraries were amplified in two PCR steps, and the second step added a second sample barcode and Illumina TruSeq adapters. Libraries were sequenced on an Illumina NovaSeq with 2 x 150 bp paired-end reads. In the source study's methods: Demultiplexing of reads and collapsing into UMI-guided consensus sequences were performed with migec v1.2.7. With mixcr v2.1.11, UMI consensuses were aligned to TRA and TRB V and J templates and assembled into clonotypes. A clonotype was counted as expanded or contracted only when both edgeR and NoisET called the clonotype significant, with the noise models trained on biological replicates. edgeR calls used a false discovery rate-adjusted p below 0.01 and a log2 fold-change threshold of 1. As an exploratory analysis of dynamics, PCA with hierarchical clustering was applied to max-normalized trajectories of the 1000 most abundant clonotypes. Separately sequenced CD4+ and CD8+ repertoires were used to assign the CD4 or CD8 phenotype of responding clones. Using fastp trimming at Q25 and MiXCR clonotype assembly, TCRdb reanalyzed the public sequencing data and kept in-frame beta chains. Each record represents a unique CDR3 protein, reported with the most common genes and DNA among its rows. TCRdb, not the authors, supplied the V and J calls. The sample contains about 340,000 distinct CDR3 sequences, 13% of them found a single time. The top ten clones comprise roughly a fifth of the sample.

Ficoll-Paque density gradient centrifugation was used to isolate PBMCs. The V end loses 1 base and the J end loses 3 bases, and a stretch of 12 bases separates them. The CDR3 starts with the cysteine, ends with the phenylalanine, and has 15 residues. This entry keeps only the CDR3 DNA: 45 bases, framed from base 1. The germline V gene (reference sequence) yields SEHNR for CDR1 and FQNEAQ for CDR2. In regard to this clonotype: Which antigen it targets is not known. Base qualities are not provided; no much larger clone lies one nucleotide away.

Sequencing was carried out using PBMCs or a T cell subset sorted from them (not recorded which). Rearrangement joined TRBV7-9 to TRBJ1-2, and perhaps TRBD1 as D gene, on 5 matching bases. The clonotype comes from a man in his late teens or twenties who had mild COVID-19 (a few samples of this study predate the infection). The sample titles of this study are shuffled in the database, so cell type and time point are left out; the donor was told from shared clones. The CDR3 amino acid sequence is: CASSLGPGRHYGYTF. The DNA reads TGTGCCAGCAGCTTAGGTCCAGGGAGGCACTATGGCTACACCTTC.